What follows are 25 T cell receptor beta chains derived from one specimen sequenced in a study of T cells in women clearing cervical HPV infection. The protocol was immunoSEQ multiplex PCR, while the TCRdb copy is restricted to in-frame clones and leaves out a portion. Here the sample table reports around 44,000 clones. Sequencing input: blood buffy coat. These receptors came from a woman between 18 and 70 years old with a cervical HPV16 infection that either progressed to CIN3+ or cleared (not recorded which).

Comment on this clone: The read comes to an end 3 residues before the CDR3 does, leaving the germline J gene to fill in the end. The V gene is TRBV2, the J gene TRBJ2-1, with 12 positions matching TRBD2. Germline V lookup: CDR1 SNHLY, CDR2 FYNNEI. V dropped 5 bases and J dropped 8; count of bases not matched to a gene: 7. CDR3 length: 15 amino acids. CDR3 sequence: CASSSSGGAWDEQFF. The sequenced part of the CDR3 DNA is TGTGCCAGCAGTTCTAGCGGGGGGGCGTGGGATGAG.

Concerning this clone: The read is 3 residues too short to cover the CDR3 end, so that end is filled in from the germline J gene. This chain joins TRBV24-1 and TRBJ2-5, with TRBD2 identical over 16 bases. Losses at the gene ends were 4 bases for V and 4 bases for J; bases not matched to a gene: 5. This CDR3 is built from 17 residues. In germline, CDR1 is KGHDR, CDR2 SFDVKD. CDR3 sequence reads: CATSEGTSGRVGETQYF. The CDR3 bases that were read are TGTGCCACCAGTGAAGGGACTAGCGGGAGGGTAGGAGAGACC.

Note on this clone: The CDR3 end falls 3 residues outside the read, so it is completed with the germline J gene. This chain uses TRBV5-6 with TRBJ1-3; D not resolved. The CDR3 length is 15 residues. The germline V gene encodes CDR1 SGHDT and CDR2 YYEEEE. Deletions cut 1 base from V and 0 bases from J, with 8 bases between. The CDR3 DNA, read in part, is TGTGCCAGCAGCTTGCACGGTTCCTCTGGAAACACC. Residues: CASSLHGSSGNT. The whole CDR3 sequence is CASSLHGSSGNTIYF.

In the case of this clone: The read halts 3 residues ahead of the CDR3 end, with the missing end drawn from the germline J gene. The chain employs TRBV5-1 and TRBJ2-3; 9 nucleotides agree with TRBD2. There are 16 residues in the CDR3. Germline loops: CDR1 SGHRS, CDR2 YFSETQ. V gave up 0 bases and J gave up 0 bases; unmatched junction bases: 2. Partial CDR3 DNA: TGCGCCAGCAGCTTGGCCGGACTAGCGAGCACAGATACG. Residues: CASSLAGLASTDT. The CDR3 reads in full as CASSLAGLASTDTQYF.

In the case of this clone: The CDR3 extends 3 residues past the end of the read, so its final part is completed from the germline J gene. J is TRBJ2-3 and V is TRBV27; 13 bases fit TRBD2. The CDR3 extends over 18 amino acids. Trimming at V came to 4 bases and at J to 3 bases, leaving 10 bases not matched to a gene. Germline V gene sequence: CDR1 MNHEY, CDR2 SMNVEV (reference sequence). The CDR3 sequence is CASSSTPLAGGYTDTQYF. CDR3 DNA (partial): TGTGCCAGCAGTTCAACCCCACTAGCGGGGGGGTATACAGATACG.

Notes on this clone: The read is 3 residues too short to cover the CDR3 end, so that end is filled in from the germline J gene. The chain couples TRBV3-1 (or the pseudogene TRBV3-2) to TRBJ2-7; 14 positions match TRBD2. J gave up 4 bases and V 6 bases, and 11 bases lay outside the gene matches. The germline CDR1 and CDR2 sequences are LGHDT and YNNKEL (reference sequence). The CDR3 runs to 17 residues. The chain's CDR3 is CASSEGLAGVRSYEQYF. The part of the CDR3 DNA that was read is TGTGCCAGCAGTGAGGGACTAGCGGGAGTAAGATCTTACGAG.

On this clone: The CDR3 end falls 3 residues outside the read, so it is completed with the germline J gene. The chain couples TRBV28 to TRBJ1-4, with D hard to call. Deletions cut 5 bases from V and 7 bases from J, with 11 bases between. Germline V gives CDR1 MDHEN, CDR2 SYDVKM. The CDR3 has 13 residues. Here the CDR3 reads CASSLDQVEKLFF. Partial CDR3 DNA: TGTGCCAGCAGTCTTGATCAGGTTGAAAAA.

In regard to this clone: The observed sequence ends 3 residues before the CDR3 terminus, with the missing tail filled in from the germline J gene. The chain is built from TRBV24-1 and TRBJ2-3; 8 bases fit TRBD1. The CDR3 covers 16 residues. V was pared by 0 bases and J by 1 base, with 2 bases of the junction left unmatched. Germline V gene sequence: CDR1 KGHDR, CDR2 SFDVKD. The CDR3 reads CATSDLIQGGTDTQYF. The part of the CDR3 DNA that was read is TGTGCCACCAGTGATTTGATACAGGGGGGCACAGATACG.

A word on this clone: The read ends 3 residues shy of where the CDR3 ends; the end is completed using the germline J gene. V and J are TRBV2 and TRBJ2-7; 9 bases are shared with TRBD1. This CDR3 comprises 14 residues. Germline CDR1 SNHLY, CDR2 FYNNEI. With 7 bases clipped from V and 2 bases from J, the junction kept 6 bases outside the gene matches. The CDR3 here is CASKRTGAPYEQYF. The covered CDR3 bases are TGTGCCAGCAAAAGGACAGGGGCGCCCTACGAG.

Notes on this clone: The CDR3 extends 3 residues past the end of the read, so its final part is completed from the germline J gene. J is TRBJ2-7 and V is TRBV2, with D tentatively TRBD1 (6 bases). The CDR3 is 14 amino acids. Trimming took off 9 bases at V and 6 bases at J, with 21 bases between the two ends. Germline-derived CDR1 and CDR2 are SNHLY and FYNNEI. The CDR3 DNA, read in part, is TGTGCCAGTGGACAGTTTCTAGGTGCGAGCGAG. This sequence encodes CASGQFLGASE. The entire CDR3 is CASGQFLGASEQYF.

Incomplete CDR3 DNA: TGTGCCAGCATCCCCGTAAGGGGCCCTTACAATGAG. Translation: CASIPVRGPYNE. The full CDR3 sequence reads CASIPVRGPYNEQFF. The gene calls are TRBV7-8 and TRBJ2-1; tentative D call: TRBD1 (5 bases). The read is 3 residues too short to cover the CDR3 end, so that end is filled in from the germline J gene. Per the germline V gene, CDR1 is SGHVS and CDR2 is FQNEAQ. Trimming took 7 bases from V and 4 from J, leaving 17 bases between them. The CDR3 consists of 15 residues.

As for this clone: The read halts 3 residues ahead of the CDR3 end, with the missing end drawn from the germline J gene. The chain is built from TRBV5-1 and TRBJ2-5; the match to TRBD1 covers 7 bases. The CDR3 spans 14 residues. Germline CDR1 is SGHRS and CDR2 is YFSETQ. Trimming cost V 3 bases and J 2 bases; bases outside gene matches: 4. The covered CDR3 bases are TGCGCCAGCAGCTCCTCAGGGGGACAAGAGACC. It encodes CASSSSGGQET. The complete CDR3 sequence is CASSSSGGQETQYF. The whole variable domain, remainder taken from reference TRBV5-1 and TRBJ2-5, is KAGVTQTPRYLIKTRGQQVTLSCSPISGHRSVSWYQQTPGQGLQFLFEYFSETQRNKGNFPGRFSGRQFSNSRSEMNVSTLELGDSALYLCASSSSGGQETQYFGPGTRLLVL.

About this clone: The sequenced fragment ends 3 residues before the CDR3 boundary, so the rest is inferred from the germline J gene. The gene calls are TRBV18 and TRBJ2-7; 8 bases are shared with TRBD1. J gave up 0 bases and V 3 bases, and 4 bases lay outside the gene matches. Germline V gene sequence: CDR1 KGHSH, CDR2 LQKENI. CDR3 length equals 15 residues. The DNA read from the CDR3 is TGTGCCAGCTCACCGCCAGGACAGGGCTCCTACGAG. Translating gives CASSPPGQGSYE. In full, the CDR3 is CASSPPGQGSYEQYF.

Note on this clone: From the germline J gene comes the end of the CDR3, since the read stops 3 residues before it. The chain couples TRBV7-3 to TRBJ2-5; tentatively, D is TRBD1 (5 bases). CDR1 is SGHTA and CDR2 is FQGTGA in the germline V gene. The ends were cut back, 2 bases at V and 4 bases at J, with 11 bases in the middle. The CDR3 extends over 14 amino acids. The CDR3 protein is CASSLGPRGETQYF. Partial CDR3 DNA: TGTGCCAGCAGCTTAGGGCCAAGGGGAGAGACC.

As concerns this clone: The CDR3 is cut off 3 residues early in the read; its end comes from the germline J gene. The rearrangement links TRBV20-1 to TRBJ1-4; D perhaps matches TRBD1 (5 bases). Germline lookup yields CDR1 DFQATT and CDR2 SNEGSKA (reference sequence). V was clipped by 0 bases and J by 4 bases, with 9 bases between them. The CDR3 has 14 amino acids. This chain's CDR3 is CSARERGFNEKLFF. The sequenced CDR3 bases are TGCAGTGCTAGAGAACGGGGGTTTAATGAAAAA.

Of note for this clone: The observed sequence ends 3 residues before the CDR3 terminus, with the missing tail filled in from the germline J gene. This chain uses TRBV6-1 with TRBJ2-5, with D possibly TRBD1 on 6 matching bases. The V and J ends lost 1 base and 5 bases respectively, with 17 bases between them. The CDR3 runs 16 residues. Germline V gives CDR1 MNHNS, CDR2 SASEGT. The CDR3 here is CASSEGGGGSIETQYF. Incomplete CDR3 DNA: TGTGCCAGCAGTGAAGGGGGTGGGGGCTCTATCGAGACC.

As concerns this clone: The missing CDR3 end, 3 residues past where the read stops, is filled in from the germline J gene. The genes are TRBV4-1 and TRBJ1-2; D possibly corresponds to TRBD1 (6 bases). Germline lookup yields CDR1 MGHRA and CDR2 YSYEKL. The CDR3 runs to 16 residues. V was trimmed by 0 bases and J by 0 bases, leaving 11 bases between them. The CDR3 DNA, read in part, is TGCGCCAGCAGCCAAGATTCTGGGGGCACTAACTATGGC. Protein product: CASSQDSGGTNYG. In full, the CDR3 reads CASSQDSGGTNYGYTF.

To note about this clone: Read coverage stops 3 residues before the CDR3 terminus; the germline J gene supplies the remainder. The chain employs TRBV13 and TRBJ2-5; D is unresolved. CDR3 size: 14 residues. CDR1 PRHDT and CDR2 FYEKMQ come from the germline V gene (reference sequence). V lost 2 bases and J 0 bases, leaving 7 bases between the germline ends. CDR3 loop: CASSLRRYQETQYF. CDR3 DNA (partial): TGTGCCAGCAGCTTACGCCGGTACCAAGAGACC.

Partial CDR3 DNA: TGTGCCAGCAGCTTAGTCCAGAACAATGAG. Translated: CASSLVQNNE. The whole CDR3 is CASSLVQNNEQFF. This chain uses TRBV11-2 with TRBJ2-1; no clear D. The observed sequence ends 3 residues before the CDR3 terminus, with the missing tail filled in from the germline J gene. The CDR3 sequence is 13 residues long. Germline V gives CDR1 SGHAT, CDR2 FQNNGV. Trimming stripped 1 base from V and 5 bases from J, with 6 bases between.

A remark on this clone: The read is 3 residues too short to cover the CDR3 end, so that end is filled in from the germline J gene. The chain couples TRBV16 to TRBJ2-3, with 7 bases aligning to TRBD2. The CDR3 runs to 16 residues. V was clipped by 0 bases and J by 4 bases; unmatched bases: 7. In germline, CDR1 is KGHSY, CDR2 FQNENV. The sequenced part of the CDR3 DNA is TGTGCCAGCAGCCAATCGGGCGGGGGAGTCGCAGATACG. Its protein product is CASSQSGGGVADT. The complete CDR3 sequence is CASSQSGGGVADTQYF.

Of note for this clone: Coverage ceases 3 residues before the CDR3 finishes, and the germline J gene fills in the end. This chain connects TRBV20-1 to TRBJ2-7; 10 bases agree with TRBD2. Germline loops: CDR1 DFQATT, CDR2 SNEGSKA (reference sequence). J lost 2 bases, V lost 1 base, and 2 bases had no gene match. This CDR3 contains 14 residues. CDR3 bases read: TGCAGTGCTAGAGGGACTAGCGGTACCTACGAG. Its translation is CSARGTSGTYE. The CDR3, in full, reads CSARGTSGTYEQYF.

Details on this clone: The read ends 3 residues before the CDR3 terminus; that terminus is restored from the germline J gene. The chain joins TRBV20-1 to TRBJ1-2; D ambiguous. Germline V gene data show CDR1 as DFQATT and CDR2 as SNEGSKA (reference sequence). The CDR3 contains 15 residues. The V and J ends lost 5 bases and 1 base respectively, with 17 bases between them. The CDR3 sequence: CSAFHWYGVNYGYTF. CDR3 DNA (partial): TGCAGTGCTTTCCATTGGTACGGGGTTAACTATGGC.

Note on this clone: The CDR3 goes on 3 residues after the read ends, and that part is filled in from the germline J gene. This sequence joins TRBV13 and TRBJ2-1; 14 bases map to TRBD2. Germline assignment: CDR1 PRHDT and CDR2 FYEKMQ (reference sequence). The junction had 9 bases not matched to a gene; V was cut back by 2 bases and J by 0 bases. This CDR3 has 20 amino acids. Partial CDR3 DNA: TGTGCCAGCAGCTTACACCCGGGACTAGCGGGGGCGAGCTCCTACAATGAG. This sequence encodes CASSLHPGLAGASSYNE. The CDR3, in full, reads CASSLHPGLAGASSYNEQFF.

Comments on this clone: The read finishes 3 residues shy of the CDR3 end, and the germline J gene is used to complete it. The V gene is TRBV7-8, the J gene TRBJ2-3; no clear D gene. The CDR3 spans 13 residues. Trimming removed 6 bases at V and 2 bases at J, with 9 bases between. The germline V gene has CDR1 SGHVS and CDR2 FQNEAQ. The sequenced CDR3 bases are TGTGCCAGCAGGGCGGCGTACACAGATACG. This translates into CASRAAYTDT. The entire CDR3 reads CASRAAYTDTQYF.

A word on this clone: With the read ending 3 residues before the CDR3 end, the germline J gene is used to fill in that end. This sequence joins TRBV7-6 and TRBJ1-2; D is ambiguous. The length of the CDR3 is 15 residues. The germline V gene has CDR1 SGHVS and CDR2 FNYEAQ. Trimming took 1 base from V and 2 from J, leaving 11 bases between them. CDR3 in amino acids: CASSLGEGPNYGYTF. The covered CDR3 bases are TGTGCCAGCAGCTTAGGAGAAGGGCCGAACTATGGC.